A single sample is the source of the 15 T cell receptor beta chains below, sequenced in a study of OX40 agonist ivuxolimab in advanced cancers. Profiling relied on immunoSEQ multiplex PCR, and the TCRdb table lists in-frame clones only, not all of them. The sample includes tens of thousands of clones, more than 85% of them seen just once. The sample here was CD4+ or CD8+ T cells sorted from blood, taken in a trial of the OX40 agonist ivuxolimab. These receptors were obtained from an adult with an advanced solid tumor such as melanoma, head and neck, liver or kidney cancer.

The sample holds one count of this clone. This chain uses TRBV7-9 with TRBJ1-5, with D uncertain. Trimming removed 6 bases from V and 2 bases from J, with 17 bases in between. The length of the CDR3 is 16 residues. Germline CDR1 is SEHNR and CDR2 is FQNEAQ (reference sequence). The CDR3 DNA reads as TGTGCCAGCAGGGATGGGAATGACGGTCGCAATCAGCCCCAGCATTTT. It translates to CASRDGNDGRNQPQHF.

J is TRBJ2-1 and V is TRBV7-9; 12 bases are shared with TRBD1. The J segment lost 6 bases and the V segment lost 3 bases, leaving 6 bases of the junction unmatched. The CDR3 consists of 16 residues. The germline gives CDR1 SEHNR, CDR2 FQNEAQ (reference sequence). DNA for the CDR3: TGTGCCAGCAGCTTCCTGGCGGGACAGGGGGCCAATGAGCAGTTCTTC. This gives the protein CASSFLAGQGANEQFF.

Here the CDR3 reads CASSRRNAGVAYTF. The CDR3 coding sequence is TGTGCCAGCAGCAGAAGAAATGCAGGGGTGGCCTACACCTTC. The chain has TRBV13 and TRBJ1-2; TRBD1 might be the D (6 bases). The V end lost 5 bases, the J end lost 10 bases, and 20 bases lay between the germline ends. The germline gives CDR1 PRHDT, CDR2 FYEKMQ (reference sequence). This CDR3 has 14 residues.

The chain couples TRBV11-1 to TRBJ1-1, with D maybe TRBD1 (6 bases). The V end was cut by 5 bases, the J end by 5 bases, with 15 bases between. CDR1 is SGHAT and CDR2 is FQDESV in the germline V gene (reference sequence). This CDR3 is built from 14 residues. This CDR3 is CASSAQGGQTEAFF. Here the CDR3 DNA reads TGTGCCAGCAGCGCACAGGGAGGGCAGACTGAAGCTTTCTTT.

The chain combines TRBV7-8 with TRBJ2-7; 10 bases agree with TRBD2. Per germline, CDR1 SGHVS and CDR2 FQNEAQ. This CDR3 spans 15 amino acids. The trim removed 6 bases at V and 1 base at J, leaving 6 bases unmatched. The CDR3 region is CASRKGLAASYEQYF. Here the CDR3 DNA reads TGTGCCAGCAGGAAAGGACTAGCGGCTTCCTACGAGCAGTACTTC.

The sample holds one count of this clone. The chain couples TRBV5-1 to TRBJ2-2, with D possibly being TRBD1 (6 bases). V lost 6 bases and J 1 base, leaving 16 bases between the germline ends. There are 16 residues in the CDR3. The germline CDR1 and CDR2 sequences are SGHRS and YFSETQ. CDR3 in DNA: TGCGCCAGCACTAGGGACACAGGTTTGAACACCGGGGAGCTGTTTTTT. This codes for CASTRDTGLNTGELFF.

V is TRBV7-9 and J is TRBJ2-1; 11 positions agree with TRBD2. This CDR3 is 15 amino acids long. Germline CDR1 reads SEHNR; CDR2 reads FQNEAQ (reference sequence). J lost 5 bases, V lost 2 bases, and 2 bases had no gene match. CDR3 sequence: CASSLLTSGNNEQFF. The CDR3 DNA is TGTGCCAGCAGCTTATTGACTAGCGGGAACAATGAGCAGTTCTTC.

Here the CDR3 reads CASSETPGNTIYF. In DNA form, the CDR3 reads TGTGCCAGCAGCGAGACCCCTGGAAACACCATATATTTT. The V gene is TRBV9, the J gene TRBJ1-3; D is unclear. Germline CDR1 reads SGDLS; CDR2 reads YYNGEE. This CDR3 is built from 13 residues. V was trimmed by 3 bases and J by 2 bases, leaving 6 bases between them.

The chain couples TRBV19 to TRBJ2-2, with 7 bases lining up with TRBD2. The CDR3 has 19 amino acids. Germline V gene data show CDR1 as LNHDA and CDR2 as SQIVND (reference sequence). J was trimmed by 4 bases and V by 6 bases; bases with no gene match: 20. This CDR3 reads CASSPGRSGIRRGTGELFF. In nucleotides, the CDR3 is TGTGCCAGTAGCCCGGGGCGAAGCGGGATCAGACGGGGCACCGGGGAGCTGTTTTTT.

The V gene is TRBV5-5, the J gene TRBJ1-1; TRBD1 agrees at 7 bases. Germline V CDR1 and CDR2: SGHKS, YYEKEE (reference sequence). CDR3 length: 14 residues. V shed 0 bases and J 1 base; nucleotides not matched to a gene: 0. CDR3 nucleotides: TGTGCCAGCAGCTTGGCAGGGGGGAACACTGAAGCTTTCTTT. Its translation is CASSLAGGNTEAFF.

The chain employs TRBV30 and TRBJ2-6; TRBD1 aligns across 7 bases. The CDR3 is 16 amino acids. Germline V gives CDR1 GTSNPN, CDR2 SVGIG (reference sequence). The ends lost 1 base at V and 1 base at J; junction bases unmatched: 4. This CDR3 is CAWSGQGMSGANVLTF. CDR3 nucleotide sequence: TGTGCCTGGAGTGGACAGGGTATGTCTGGGGCCAACGTCCTGACTTTC.

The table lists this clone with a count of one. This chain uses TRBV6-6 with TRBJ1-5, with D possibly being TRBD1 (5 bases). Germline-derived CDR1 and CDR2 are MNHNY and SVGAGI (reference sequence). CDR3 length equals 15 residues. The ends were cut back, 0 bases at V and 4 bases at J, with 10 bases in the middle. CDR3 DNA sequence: TGTGCCAGCAGTTACTCGATTTCAGGGAATCAGCCCCAGCATTTT. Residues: CASSYSISGNQPQHF.

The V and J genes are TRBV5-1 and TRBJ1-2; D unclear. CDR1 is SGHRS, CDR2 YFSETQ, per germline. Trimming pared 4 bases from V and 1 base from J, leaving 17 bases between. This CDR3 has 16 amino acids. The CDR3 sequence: CASSLNPTRSNYGYTF. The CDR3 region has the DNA TGCGCCAGCAGCCTAAACCCGACACGGAGTAACTATGGCTACACCTTC.

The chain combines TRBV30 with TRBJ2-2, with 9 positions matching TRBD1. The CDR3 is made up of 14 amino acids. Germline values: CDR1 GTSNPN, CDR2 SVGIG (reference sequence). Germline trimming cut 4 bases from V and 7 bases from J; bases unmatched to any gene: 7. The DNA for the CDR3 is TGTGCCTGGACCAGGGACAGGGAAGGCGGGGAGCTGTTTTTT. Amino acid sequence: CAWTRDREGGELFF.

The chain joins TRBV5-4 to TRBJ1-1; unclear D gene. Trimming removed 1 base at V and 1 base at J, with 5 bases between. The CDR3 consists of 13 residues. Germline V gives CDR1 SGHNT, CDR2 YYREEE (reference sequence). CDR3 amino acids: CASSLIGNTEAFF. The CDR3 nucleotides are TGTGCCAGCAGCTTGATCGGGAACACTGAAGCTTTCTTT.